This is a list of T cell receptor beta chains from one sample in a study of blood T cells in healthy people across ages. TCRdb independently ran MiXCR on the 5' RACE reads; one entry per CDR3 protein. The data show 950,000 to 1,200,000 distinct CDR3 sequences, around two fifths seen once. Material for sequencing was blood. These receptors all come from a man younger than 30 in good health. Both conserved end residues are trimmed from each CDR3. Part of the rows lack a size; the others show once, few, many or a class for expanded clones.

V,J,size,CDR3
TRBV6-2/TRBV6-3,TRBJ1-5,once,ASNPGQGYQPQH
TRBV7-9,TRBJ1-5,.,ASRVLGQGRVQHQPQH
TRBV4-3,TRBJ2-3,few,ASSQVQGQGDTQY
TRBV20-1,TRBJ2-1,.,SAQRGETYNEQF
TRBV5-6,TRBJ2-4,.,ASLLSGGTTGNEQY
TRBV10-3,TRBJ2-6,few,AITSLGSGANVLT
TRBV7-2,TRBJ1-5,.,ASSLLDRVDQPQH
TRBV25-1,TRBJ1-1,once,ASSPRSTEAF
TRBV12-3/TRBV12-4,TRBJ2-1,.,ASSSYRLF
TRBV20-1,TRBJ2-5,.,SARDPLTGLGETQY
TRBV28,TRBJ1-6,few,ASRRGGSYNSPLH
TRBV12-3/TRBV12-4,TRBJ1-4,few,ASRATGFNEKLF
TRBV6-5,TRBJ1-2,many,ASSVRDNYGYT
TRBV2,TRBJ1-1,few,ASSELATEAF
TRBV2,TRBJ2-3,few,ASSDKGTSGVLDTQY
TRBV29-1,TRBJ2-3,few,SVDVGVTDTQY
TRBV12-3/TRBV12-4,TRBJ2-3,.,ASSLMDGMNTQY
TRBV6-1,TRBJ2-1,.,ASSESTGAPYNEQF
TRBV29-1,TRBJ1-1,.,SVLTAPGAEAF
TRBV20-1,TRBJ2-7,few,SARDSFYEQY
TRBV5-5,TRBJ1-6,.,ASSLDDRGSSYNSPPH
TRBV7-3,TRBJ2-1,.,ASSLSGYSEQF
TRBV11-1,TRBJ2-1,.,ASSSRPLTYEQF
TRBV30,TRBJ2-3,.,AWSPSAPDTQY
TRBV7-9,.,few,ASRTTGTGSEQY
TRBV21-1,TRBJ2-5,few,ASSKGGNQETQY
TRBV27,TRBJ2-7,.,ASSLTSGANEQY
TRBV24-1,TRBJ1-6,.,AIQGSTYNSPLH
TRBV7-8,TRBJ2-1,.,ASGQGNYNEQF
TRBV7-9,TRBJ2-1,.,ASSLASRARSYNEQF
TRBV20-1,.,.,SATRTSGGPPSSYNEQY
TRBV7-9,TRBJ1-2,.,ASSLALGADGYT
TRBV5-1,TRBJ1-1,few,ASSLTTGTGGEAF
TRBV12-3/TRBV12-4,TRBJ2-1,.,ASISSGGPRNEQF
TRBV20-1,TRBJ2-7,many,SASRHGNGEQY
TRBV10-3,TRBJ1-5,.,AIKDGIDQPQH
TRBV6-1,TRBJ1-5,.,ASSDSLRNQPQH
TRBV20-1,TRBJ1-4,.,SARTAGGEKLF
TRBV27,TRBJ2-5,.,ASSYKYNEQY
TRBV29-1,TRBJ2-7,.,SVVSDVSYEQY
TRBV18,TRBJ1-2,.,ASSRGIRDRLQANYGYT
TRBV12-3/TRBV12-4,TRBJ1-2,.,ASSPQGWGYT
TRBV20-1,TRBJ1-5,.,SAKGFSNRPQH
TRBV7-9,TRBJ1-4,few,ASSLARGTPNEKLF
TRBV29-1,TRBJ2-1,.,SAGLAGGLDEQF